The 3 T cell receptor beta chains reported below all come from one sample, sequenced in a study of blood T cell repertoires in COVID-19. Assay: immunoSEQ multiplex PCR; the TCRdb copy retains only in-frame clones and omits some. The sample includes about 120,000 clones, around nine tenths of them seen just once. The specimen was peripheral blood. These receptors all come from a human donor with active COVID-19. The donor label of this sample is uncertain.

This chain connects TRBV9 to TRBJ2-3, with TRBD2 identical over 9 bases. J lost 5 bases, V lost 2 bases, and 9 bases had no gene match. Germline CDR1 and CDR2: SGDLS and YYNGEE. This CDR3 spans 16 amino acids. The CDR3 sequence is CASSVETSGHGDTQYF. CDR3 bases: TGTGCCAGCAGCGTCGAGACTAGCGGACATGGAGATACGCAGTATTTT.

The rearrangement links TRBV6-2 or TRBV6-3 to TRBJ1-6, with 9 positions matching TRBD1. The CDR3 has 19 residues. V gave up 2 bases and J gave up 9 bases; unmatched junction bases: 17. Germline V gene data show CDR1 as MNHEY and CDR2 as SVGEGT. This chain's CDR3 is CASSYAGVFVGQGGSPLHF. The DNA for the CDR3 is TGTGCCAGCAGTTACGCGGGAGTATTCGTGGGACAGGGTGGTTCACCCCTCCACTTT.

The V call is TRBV19, the J call TRBJ2-6, with TRBD1 as a possible D gene (5 bases). CDR1 LNHDA and CDR2 SQIVND come from the germline V gene (reference sequence). V was shortened by 10 bases and J by 0 bases, with 19 bases between the two germline ends. This CDR3 region has 17 residues. The CDR3, as DNA: TGTGCCACCTCGGACATCCCTCAGGCCTCTGGGGCCAACGTCCTGACTTTC. Encoded protein: CATSDIPQASGANVLTF.